This T cell receptor beta chain was captured in a study of T cells after yellow fever vaccination. A universal primer site and UMIs were added as TCR cDNA was made by 5'RACE template switching. A single record per CDR3 protein comes from TCRdb applying MiXCR to the 5' RACE reads. The sample has hundreds of thousands of distinct CDR3 sequences, approximately 21% seen once. This clonotype was picked up many times. The antigen is not known. A junction end diverges from the germline sequence, so it may reflect a read error. Regarding the study as a whole: Booster samples showed a return of most primary-vaccination clones (roughly 96% CD4, approximately 90% CD8).

The sample here was PBMCs, taken 15 days after the yellow fever booster vaccination. This TCR came from a man between 25 and 39 years old who received the YFV17D yellow fever vaccine.

This chain's CDR3 is CASSLAGDYGYTF. The CDR3, as DNA: TGTGCCAGCAGCTTGGCCGGGGACTATGGCTACACCTTC. The chain couples TRBV5-1 to TRBJ1-2; no firm D call. The CDR3 length is 13 residues. From germline, CDR1 is SGHRS and CDR2 YFSETQ.